Presented here are 14 T cell receptor beta chains from one specimen sequenced in a study of cytomegalovirus exposure and HLA in healthy donors. The PCR had 60 Vbeta and 13 Jbeta primers. Clones were sequenced by immunoSEQ multiplex PCR, and TCRdb holds only the in-frame ones, with some missing. The sample table sets out about 200,000 clones. The specimen was PBMCs. These receptors were taken from a girl aged 2-9 years in good health and CMV-seropositive.

The chain is built from TRBV21-1 and TRBJ2-5; no DNA check was done on the table's D call, TRBD1. TRBV21-1 is a listed pseudogene. The CDR3 is 14 amino acids. The CDR3 reads CASSKDRDQETQYF. In DNA, the CDR3 is TGTGCCAGCAGCAAAGACAGGGACCAAGAGACCCAGTACTTC.

This rearrangement joins TRBV29-1 to TRBJ2-1; D perhaps matches TRBD2 (5 bases). CDR3 length equals 13 residues. The V gene lost 7 bases and the J gene lost 3 bases, with 13 bases spanning the gap. Germline CDR1 and CDR2: SQVTM and ANQGSEA. This CDR3 reads CSGSGLVYNEQFF. The CDR3 nucleotides read TGCAGCGGGTCAGGACTTGTCTACAATGAGCAGTTCTTC.

This chain joins TRBV7-2 and TRBJ1-2; D uncertain. Trimming left V 0 bases short and J 7 bases short, with 9 bases between. This CDR3 has 13 amino acids. CDR1 is SGHTA, CDR2 FQGNSA, per germline. The DNA for the CDR3 is TGTGCCAGCAGCTTAGCTATAGGAGGTGGCTACACCTTC. As protein: CASSLAIGGGYTF.

V usage is TRBV6-4 and J usage is TRBJ2-2, with 7 bases that match TRBD2. V dropped 4 bases and J dropped 8; count of bases not matched to a gene: 16. From germline, CDR1 is MRHNA and CDR2 SNTAGT. The CDR3 runs to 17 residues. The CDR3, as DNA: TGTGCCAGCAGTGGGACTAGGGGACCCCGACGTAGGGGGGAGCTGTTTTTT. This gives the protein CASSGTRGPRRRGELFF.

The V gene is TRBV9, the J gene TRBJ1-1; TRBD1 is a possible D gene (6 bases). CDR3 size: 14 residues. The V end was cut by 4 bases, the J end by 3 bases, with 13 bases between. Per germline, CDR1 SGDLS and CDR2 YYNGEE. DNA of the CDR3: TGTGCCAGCAGCCCACCAACAGGGCACACTGAAGCTTTCTTT. This sequence encodes CASSPPTGHTEAFF.

V gene TRBV5-1 combines with J gene TRBJ2-7, with 7 positions matching TRBD2. The CDR3 covers 14 residues. The germline V gene has CDR1 SGHRS and CDR2 YFSETQ. V shed 2 bases and J 2 bases; nucleotides not matched to a gene: 4. The CDR3 is CASSLGGRAYEQYF. The CDR3 nucleotides are TGCGCCAGCAGCTTAGGAGGGAGGGCCTACGAGCAGTACTTC.

This chain uses TRBV19 with TRBJ1-2; no clear D gene. The CDR3 is 15 amino acids. CDR1 is LNHDA and CDR2 is SQIVND in the germline V gene (reference sequence). The V and J ends lost 5 bases and 6 bases respectively, with 19 bases between them. The CDR3 reads CASSPEARRVNGYTF. The CDR3 DNA reads TGTGCCAGTAGTCCCGAGGCGAGACGGGTAAATGGCTACACCTTC.

The chain has TRBV28 and TRBJ2-6; tentative D call: TRBD1 (5 bases). CDR1 is MDHEN and CDR2 is SYDVKM in the germline V gene. The V gene lost 2 bases and the J gene lost 0 bases, with 17 bases spanning the gap. The CDR3 length is 19 residues. The CDR3 is CASSLRKVRESSGANVLTF. CDR3 DNA sequence: TGTGCCAGCAGTTTAAGGAAGGTCAGGGAAAGCTCTGGGGCCAACGTCCTGACTTTC.

The V and J genes are TRBV10-2 and TRBJ1-1; TRBD1 aligns across 8 bases. The J segment lost 5 bases and the V segment lost 4 bases, leaving 3 bases of the junction unmatched. CDR3 size: 13 residues. Per germline, CDR1 WSHSY and CDR2 SAAADI. The CDR3 loop reads CASSGTGWTEAFF. In DNA form, the CDR3 reads TGCGCCAGCAGTGGGACAGGGTGGACTGAAGCTTTCTTT.

V usage is TRBV27 and J usage is TRBJ2-7, with 7 bases fitting TRBD1. The germline V gene has CDR1 MNHEY and CDR2 SMNVEV (reference sequence). The CDR3 has 13 amino acids. J lost 2 bases, V lost 6 bases, and 4 bases had no gene match. In nucleotides, the CDR3 is TGTGCCAGCAGCCTAGACAGGGCCTACGAGCAGTACTTC. Translating gives CASSLDRAYEQYF.

The chain links TRBV13 to TRBJ2-5, with D possibly TRBD1 on 5 matching bases. Per germline, CDR1 PRHDT and CDR2 FYEKMQ (reference sequence). Trimming removed 5 bases from V and 1 base from J, with 11 bases in between. The CDR3 spans 14 residues. CDR3 in amino acids: CASSTSGLQETQYF. In DNA form, the CDR3 reads TGTGCCAGCAGCACCTCAGGGCTCCAAGAGACCCAGTACTTC.

V and J are TRBV6-6 and TRBJ2-5, with 7 nucleotides matching TRBD2. Germline CDR1 MNHNY, CDR2 SVGAGI (reference sequence). The junction had 11 bases not matched to a gene; V was cut back by 6 bases and J by 4 bases. The CDR3 is 15 residues long. CDR3 loop: CASRQKTSFAETQYF. CDR3 nucleotides: TGTGCCAGCAGACAGAAGACTAGCTTCGCAGAGACCCAGTACTTC.

The gene calls are TRBV29-1 and TRBJ1-1; TRBD1 aligns across 9 bases. Germline V CDR1 and CDR2: SQVTM, ANQGSEA. Trimming at V came to 3 bases and at J to 5 bases, leaving 1 base not matched to a gene. The length of the CDR3 is 12 residues. The CDR3 loop reads CSVETGGTEAFF. CDR3 nucleotides: TGCAGCGTTGAGACAGGGGGAACTGAAGCTTTCTTT.

The CDR3 DNA reads as TGTGCCAGCAGCTATCCAGGGGGCGCTAAGGCTGGTAACTATGGCTACACCTTC. Translated: CASSYPGGAKAGNYGYTF. This chain joins TRBV5-5 and TRBJ1-2, with 8 nucleotides matching TRBD1. In germline, CDR1 is SGHKS, CDR2 YYEKEE (reference sequence). The CDR3 runs 18 residues. V lost 3 bases and J lost 1; bases outside the gene matches: 14.